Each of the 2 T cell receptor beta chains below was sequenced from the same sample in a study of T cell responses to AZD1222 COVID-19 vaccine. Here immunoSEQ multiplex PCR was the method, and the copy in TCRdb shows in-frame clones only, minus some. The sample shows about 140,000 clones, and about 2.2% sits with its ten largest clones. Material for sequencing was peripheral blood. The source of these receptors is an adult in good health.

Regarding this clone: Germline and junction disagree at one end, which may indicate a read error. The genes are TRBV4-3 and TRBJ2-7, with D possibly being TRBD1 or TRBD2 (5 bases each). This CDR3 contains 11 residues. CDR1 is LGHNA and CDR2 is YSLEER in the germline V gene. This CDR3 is CASSQETRDDF. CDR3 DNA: TGCGCCAGCAGCCAGGAAACCCGGGACGACTTC.

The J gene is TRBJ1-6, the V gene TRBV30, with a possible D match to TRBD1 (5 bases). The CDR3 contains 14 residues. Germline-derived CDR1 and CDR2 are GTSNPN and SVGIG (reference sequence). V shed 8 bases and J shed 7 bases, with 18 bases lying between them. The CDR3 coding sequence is TGTGCCCTGGAGGGTACGACAGTAAATTCACCCCTCCACTTT. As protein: CALEGTTVNSPLHF.